This T cell receptor (beta chain) stems from a study of T cell responses to AZD1222 COVID-19 vaccine. This CDR3 region has 14 residues. Trimming pared 4 bases from V and 7 bases from J, leaving 11 bases between. The V gene's germline CDR1 is SNHLY and CDR2 FYNNEI. Worth noting for this clone: Its matching antigen is unknown.

Study-wide findings and caveats: After two AZD1222 doses, spike-specific TCR breadth and depth rose versus day 0. Clonal diversity was possibly underestimated, and the donors were mostly white British, with more females.

The repertoire was sequenced with immunoSEQ multiplex PCR; TCRdb's copy has only in-frame clones and lacks some. The repertoire holds approximately 180,000 clones, with around nine tenths as singletons. The sequence was collected from an adult in good health. The rearrangement joins TRBV2 to TRBJ1-6, with D tentatively TRBD1 (5 bases). Sequenced material: peripheral blood, taken on day 0 of AZD1222 vaccination. The CDR3 coding sequence is TGTGCCAGCAGTGCGGCCAGGGAGAATTCACCCCTCCACTTT. Protein product: CASSAARENSPLHF.